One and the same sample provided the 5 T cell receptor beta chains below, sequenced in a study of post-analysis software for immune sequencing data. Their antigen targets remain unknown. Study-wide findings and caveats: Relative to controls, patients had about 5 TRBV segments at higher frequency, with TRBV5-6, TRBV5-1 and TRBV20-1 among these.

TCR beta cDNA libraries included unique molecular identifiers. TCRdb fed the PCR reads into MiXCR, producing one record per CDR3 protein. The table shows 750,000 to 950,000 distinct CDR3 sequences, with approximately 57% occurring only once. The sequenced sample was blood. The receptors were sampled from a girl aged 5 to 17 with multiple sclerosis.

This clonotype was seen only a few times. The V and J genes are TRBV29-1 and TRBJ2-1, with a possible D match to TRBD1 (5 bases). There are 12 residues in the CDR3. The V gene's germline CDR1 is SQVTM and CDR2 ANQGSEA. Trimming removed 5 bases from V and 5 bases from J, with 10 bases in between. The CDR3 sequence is CSVMTDNNEQFF. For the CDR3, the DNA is TGCAGCGTTATGACAGATAACAATGAGCAGTTCTTC.

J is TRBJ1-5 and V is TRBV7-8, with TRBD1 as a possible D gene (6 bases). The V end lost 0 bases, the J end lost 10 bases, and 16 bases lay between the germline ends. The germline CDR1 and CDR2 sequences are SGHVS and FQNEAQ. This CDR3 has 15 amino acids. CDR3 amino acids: CASSLAGWGPAPQHF. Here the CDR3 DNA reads TGTGCCAGCAGCTTAGCCGGGTGGGGGCCTGCTCCCCAGCATTTT.

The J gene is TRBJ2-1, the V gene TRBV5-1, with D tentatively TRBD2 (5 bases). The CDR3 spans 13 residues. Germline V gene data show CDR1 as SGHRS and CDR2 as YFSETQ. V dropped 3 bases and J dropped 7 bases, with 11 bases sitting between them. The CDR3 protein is CASSYSRLNEQFF. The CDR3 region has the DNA TGCGCCAGCAGCTACTCCAGACTAAATGAGCAGTTCTTC.

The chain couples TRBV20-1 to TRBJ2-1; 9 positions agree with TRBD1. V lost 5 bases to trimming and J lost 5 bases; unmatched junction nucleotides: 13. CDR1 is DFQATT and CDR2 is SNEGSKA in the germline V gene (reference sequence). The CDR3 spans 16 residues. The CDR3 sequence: CSAYTGGSGRDNEQFF. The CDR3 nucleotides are TGCAGTGCTTATACAGGGGGCTCGGGGAGAGACAATGAGCAGTTCTTC.

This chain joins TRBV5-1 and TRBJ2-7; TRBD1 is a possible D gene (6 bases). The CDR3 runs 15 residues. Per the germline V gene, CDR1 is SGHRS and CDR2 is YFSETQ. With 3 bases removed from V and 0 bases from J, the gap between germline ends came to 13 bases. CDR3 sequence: CASSSHDRSSYEQYF. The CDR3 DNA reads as TGCGCCAGCAGCTCCCACGACAGGAGCTCCTACGAGCAGTACTTC.